This T cell receptor beta chain was documented in a study of blood T cells in healthy people across ages. Trimming stripped 7 bases from V and 5 bases from J, with 15 bases between. In germline, CDR1 is LGHNT, CDR2 FRNRAP. The CDR3 has 14 residues. The sample holds a few counts of this clonotype. Using a J-beta primer mix together with a sample-barcoded 5' primer, a second PCR was run for roughly 6 to 12 cycles. Tags on each cDNA molecule came from a template-switch adaptor with 12 random nucleotides. TCRdb passed the 5' RACE reads through MiXCR, listing each CDR3 protein once. The sample lists hundreds of thousands of distinct CDR3 sequences, 20% to 25% seen once, with roughly a tenth in the top ten. The sample also formed part of further work on T cells of mothers and their children. That work contributes: The study found slightly higher but non-significant overlap in related versus unrelated mother-child pairs.

Source material: blood. This receptor was taken from a boy aged 5-17 years in good health. V is TRBV12-5 and J is TRBJ2-1, with D maybe TRBD1 (6 bases). CDR3 bases: TGTGCTAGTGTCCAGGGGTACCAACACAATGAGCAGTTCTTC. It translates to CASVQGYQHNEQFF.